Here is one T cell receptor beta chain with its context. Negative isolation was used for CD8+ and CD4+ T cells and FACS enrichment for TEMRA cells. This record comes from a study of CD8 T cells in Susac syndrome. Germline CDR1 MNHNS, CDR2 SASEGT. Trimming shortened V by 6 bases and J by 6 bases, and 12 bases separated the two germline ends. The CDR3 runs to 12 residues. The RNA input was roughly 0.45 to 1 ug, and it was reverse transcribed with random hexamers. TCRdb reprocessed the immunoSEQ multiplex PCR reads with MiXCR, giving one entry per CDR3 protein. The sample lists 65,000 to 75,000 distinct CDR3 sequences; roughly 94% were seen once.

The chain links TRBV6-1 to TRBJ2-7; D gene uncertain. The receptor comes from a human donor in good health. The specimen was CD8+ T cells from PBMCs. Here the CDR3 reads CASSAGLLEQYF. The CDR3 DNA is TGTGCCAGCAGCGCAGGTCTTCTCGAGCAGTACTTC.